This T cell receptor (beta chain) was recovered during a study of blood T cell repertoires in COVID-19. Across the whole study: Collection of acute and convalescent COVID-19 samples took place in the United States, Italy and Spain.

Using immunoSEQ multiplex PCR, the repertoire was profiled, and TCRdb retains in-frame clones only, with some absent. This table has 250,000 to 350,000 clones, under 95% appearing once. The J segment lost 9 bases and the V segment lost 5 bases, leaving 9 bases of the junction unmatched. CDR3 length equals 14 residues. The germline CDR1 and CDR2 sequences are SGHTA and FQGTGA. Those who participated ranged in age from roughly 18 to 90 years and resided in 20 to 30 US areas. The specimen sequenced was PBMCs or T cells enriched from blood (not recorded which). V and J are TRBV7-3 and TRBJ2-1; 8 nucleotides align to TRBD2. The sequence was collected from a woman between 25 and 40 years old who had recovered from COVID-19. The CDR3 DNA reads TGTGCCAGCAGCGTATCCGGACTAGCTGGTGAGCAGTTCTTC. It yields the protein CASSVSGLAGEQFF.